The present TCR beta chain was sequenced within a study of cytomegalovirus exposure and HLA in healthy donors. Germline V gene lookup returns CDR1 SGHDT and CDR2 YYEEEE. This CDR3 spans 15 amino acids. The junction had 6 bases not matched to a gene; V was cut back by 3 bases and J by 0 bases. To note about this clone: Its matching antigen is unknown.

Findings and limits, study-wide: A later analysis associated 16,951 TCR beta sequences with HLA alleles at a 0.05 false discovery rate.

In the PCR, 60 Vbeta and 13 Jbeta primers were used. TCRdb's table, derived via immunoSEQ multiplex PCR, lists solely in-frame clones and lacks some. This sample's table has 34,000 or so clones. This chain links TRBV5-6 with TRBJ2-7; 7 bases are shared with TRBD2. Specimen: PBMCs. The origin of this receptor is a female donor in good health and CMV-seronegative. The CDR3 DNA is TGTGCCAGCAGCTCCTGGGGGGGAAACTCCTACGAGCAGTACTTC. It is translated as CASSSWGGNSYEQYF.